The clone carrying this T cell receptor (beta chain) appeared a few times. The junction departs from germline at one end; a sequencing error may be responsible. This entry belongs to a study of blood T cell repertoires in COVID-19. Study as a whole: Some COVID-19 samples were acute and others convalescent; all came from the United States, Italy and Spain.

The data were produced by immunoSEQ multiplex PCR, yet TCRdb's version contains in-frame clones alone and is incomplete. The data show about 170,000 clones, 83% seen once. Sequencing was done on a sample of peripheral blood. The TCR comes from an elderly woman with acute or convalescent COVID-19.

The CDR3, as DNA: TGTGCTAGCAGCCCGGGACAGGGGGCACCTGGGGCCAACGTCCTGACTTTC. Encoded protein: CASSPGQGAPGANVLTF. The J gene is TRBJ2-6, the V gene TRBV7-7; 12 bases line up with TRBD1. Germline CDR1 is SSHAT and CDR2 is FNYEAQ (reference sequence). This CDR3 has 17 residues.